This TCR beta chain was captured in a study of preoperative IRX-2 immunotherapy in early breast cancer (dated by TCRdb to between 2018 and 2021). Trimming removed 4 bases from V and 7 bases from J; the gene matches leave 12 bases unexplained. Sequences SGHRS (CDR1) and YFSETQ (CDR2) are obtained from the germline V gene. Spanning cysteine to phenylalanine, the CDR3 consists of 16 amino acids. Only CDR3 DNA is held: 48 bases, read in frame from base 1. The treatment or condition tag for this specimen amounts to: preoperative locoregional IRX-2 cytokine immunotherapy. The samples were obtained from a phase Ib study that tested preoperative, locoregional IRX-2 cytokine immunotherapy designed to prime immune responses. Before surgery, IRX-2 was given to the donors, who were patients with early-stage breast cancer. This clone was seen more than once but under ten times. This clone's antigen is unknown. One base away there is no much larger clone; base qualities are not given.

The protocol used for the library was the immunoSEQ multiplex PCR assay. Not all clones reach the TCRdb copy of this immuneACCESS table, which keeps in-frame sequences only. Checked studies attribute under half of the gap to unresolved V genes and leave the rest unexplained. The sample table records approximately 28,000 clones; around 74% of these occur just once. The ten most abundant clones make up less than 7.5% of the sample. The clonotype was recovered from a human donor with breast cancer. In this chain, TRBV5-1 is recombined with TRBJ2-7; the central 12 bases match TRBD1. The sequenced sample was lymph node tissue, obtained after IRX-2 immunotherapy. The encoded CDR3 is CASSTGTGGNLPEQYF. The sequenced DNA is TGCGCCAGCAGCACCGGGACAGGGGGCAATTTGCCGGAGCAGTACTTC. With all but the CDR3 taken from the reference TRBV5-1 and TRBJ2-7 genes, the full variable domain is: KAGVTQTPRYLIKTRGQQVTLSCSPISGHRSVSWYQQTPGQGLQFLFEYFSETQRNKGNFPGRFSGRQFSNSRSEMNVSTLELGDSALYLCASSTGTGGNLPEQYFGPGTRLTVT.